These 11 T cell receptor beta chains came from one sample sequenced in a study of blood T cell repertoires in COVID-19. TCRdb's table, derived via immunoSEQ multiplex PCR, lists solely in-frame clones and lacks some. There are fewer than 150,000 clones in the sample; around 88% occur only once, and about 1% lies in the top ten. The sample was peripheral blood. The receptor source for this set is a woman aged 45-59 years with active or convalescent COVID-19.

This chain uses TRBV11-2 with TRBJ1-6; D ambiguous. CDR1 is SGHAT and CDR2 is FQNNGV in the germline V gene. The CDR3 totals 14 residues. V lost 5 bases and J lost 7, with 12 bases in between. CDR3 protein: CASSPGFPNSPLHF. The DNA of the CDR3 is TGTGCCAGCAGCCCGGGGTTCCCAAATTCACCCCTCCACTTT.

The DNA of the CDR3 is TGCGCCAGCAGCACTATTTCGGCTACAACAGGGGGCGTCGAGACCCAGTACTTC. This sequence encodes CASSTISATTGGVETQYF. V and J are TRBV5-1 and TRBJ2-5; 9 bases align to TRBD1. Losses at the gene ends were 4 bases for V and 5 bases for J; bases not matched to a gene: 18. In germline, CDR1 is SGHRS, CDR2 YFSETQ. The CDR3 runs to 18 residues.

As for this clone: Other DNA sequences from this sample encode an identical CDR3 as well. This chain uses TRBV7-9 with TRBJ2-7, with a weak D call TRBD1 (6 bases). V was clipped by 5 bases and J by 3 bases, with 8 bases between them. There are 12 residues in the CDR3. In germline, CDR1 is SEHNR, CDR2 FQNEAQ (reference sequence). The CDR3 sequence: CASSLQGYEQYF. In DNA, the CDR3 is TGTGCCAGCAGCCTACAGGGCTACGAGCAGTACTTC.

The chain uses TRBV18 and TRBJ1-1; 9 bases map to TRBD1. This CDR3 spans 13 amino acids. The germline V gene encodes CDR1 KGHSH and CDR2 LQKENI. Germline trimming cut 4 bases from V and 10 bases from J; bases unmatched to any gene: 7. CDR3 region: CASSLSRDRAAFF. The CDR3 DNA reads as TGTGCCAGCTCACTGAGTCGGGACAGGGCAGCTTTCTTT.

The chain is built from TRBV7-8 and TRBJ2-3, with TRBD1 matching over 9 bases. Germline assignment: CDR1 SGHVS and CDR2 FQNEAQ. The J segment lost 2 bases and the V segment lost 5 bases, leaving 5 bases of the junction unmatched. The CDR3 has 15 amino acids. The CDR3 region is CASSLGQGHTDTQYF. CDR3 coding DNA: TGTGCCAGCAGCCTTGGACAGGGGCACACAGATACGCAGTATTTT.

The CDR3 bases are TGCGCCAGCAGCTTGGGGCCTACCGGGAGCAGGGAGACCCAGTACTTC. Amino acids: CASSLGPTGSRETQYF. The rearrangement joins TRBV5-1 to TRBJ2-5; tentatively, D is TRBD2 (6 bases). CDR3 length: 16 residues. In germline, CDR1 is SGHRS, CDR2 YFSETQ. V was shortened by 0 bases and J by 5 bases, with 17 bases between the two germline ends.

The chain combines TRBV10-3 with TRBJ1-3, with TRBD1 identical over 8 bases. V gave up 2 bases and J gave up 7 bases; unmatched junction bases: 10. The CDR3 is 16 amino acids. CDR1 and CDR2 from the germline V gene are ENHRY and SYGVKD. Written as DNA, the CDR3 is TGTGCCATCAGTGAGAGATCATCCAGGGGGCGTAACACCATATATTTT. Residues: CAISERSSRGRNTIYF.

The rearrangement joins TRBV28 to TRBJ2-6; D remains unclear. The CDR3 is made up of 11 amino acids. Per the germline V gene, CDR1 is MDHEN and CDR2 is SYDVKM. Between the trimmed V and J ends, which lost 4 bases and 12 bases, there was a span of 7 bases. The CDR3 nucleotides read TGTGCCAGCAGTTCCCCCGTCGTCCTGACTTTC. Amino acids: CASSSPVVLTF.

This chain links TRBV21-1 with TRBJ1-1; the listed D gene, TRBD1, was not tested against the DNA. TRBV21-1 counts as a pseudogene. This CDR3 comprises 17 residues. This CDR3 reads CASSKKRAQGANTEAFF. DNA of the CDR3: TGTGCCAGCAGCAAAAAAAGGGCACAGGGGGCGAACACTGAAGCTTTCTTT.

The chain employs TRBV3-1 (or the pseudogene TRBV3-2) and TRBJ2-1; 13 bases line up with TRBD2. The V gene end was trimmed by 6 bases and the J gene end by 8 bases; junction bases not matched to a gene: 7. Germline V gene lookup returns CDR1 LGHDT and CDR2 YNNKEL (reference sequence). The CDR3 is 15 residues long. The CDR3 reads CASSSGTSGKDEQFF. The CDR3 region has the DNA TGTGCCAGCAGTTCCGGGACTAGCGGGAAGGATGAGCAGTTCTTC.

The chain joins TRBV19 to TRBJ1-6; 8 bases line up with TRBD1. Trimming cost V 6 bases and J 10 bases; bases outside gene matches: 8. The CDR3 contains 14 residues. CDR1 LNHDA and CDR2 SQIVND come from the germline V gene (reference sequence). CDR3 protein: CASSVGQGRSPLHF. In DNA, the CDR3 is TGTGCCAGTAGCGTCGGACAGGGACGCTCACCCCTCCACTTT.